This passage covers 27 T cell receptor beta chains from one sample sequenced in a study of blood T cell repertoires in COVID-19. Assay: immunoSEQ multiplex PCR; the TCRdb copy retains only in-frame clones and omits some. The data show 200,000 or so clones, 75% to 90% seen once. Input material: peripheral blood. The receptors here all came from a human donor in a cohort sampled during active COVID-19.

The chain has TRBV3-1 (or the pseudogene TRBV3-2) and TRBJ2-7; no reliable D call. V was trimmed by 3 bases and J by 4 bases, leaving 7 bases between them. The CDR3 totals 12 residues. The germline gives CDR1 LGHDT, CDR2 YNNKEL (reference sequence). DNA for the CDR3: TGTGCCAGCAGCCACGACTTATACGAGCAGTACTTC. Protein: CASSHDLYEQYF.

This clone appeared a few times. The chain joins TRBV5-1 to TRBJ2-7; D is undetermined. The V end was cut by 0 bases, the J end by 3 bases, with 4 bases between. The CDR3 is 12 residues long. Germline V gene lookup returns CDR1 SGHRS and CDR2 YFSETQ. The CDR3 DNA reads TGCGCCAGCAGCTTGGGTAACTACGAGCAGTACTTC. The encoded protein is CASSLGNYEQYF.

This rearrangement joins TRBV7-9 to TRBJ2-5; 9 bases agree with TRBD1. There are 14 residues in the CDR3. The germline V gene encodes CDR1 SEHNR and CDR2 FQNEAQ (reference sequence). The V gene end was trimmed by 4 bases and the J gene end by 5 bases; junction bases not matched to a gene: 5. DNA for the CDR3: TGTGCCAGCAGCTCCTGGACAGGGGAGGAGACCCAGTACTTC. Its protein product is CASSSWTGEETQYF.

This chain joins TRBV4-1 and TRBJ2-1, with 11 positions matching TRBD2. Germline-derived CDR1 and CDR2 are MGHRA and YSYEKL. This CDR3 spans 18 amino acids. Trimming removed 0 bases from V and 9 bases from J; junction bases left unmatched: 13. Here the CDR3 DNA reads TGCGCCAGCAGCCAAGATCGGGTTAGCGGGAGGGCCGACGGTGAGCAGTTCTTC. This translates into CASSQDRVSGRADGEQFF.

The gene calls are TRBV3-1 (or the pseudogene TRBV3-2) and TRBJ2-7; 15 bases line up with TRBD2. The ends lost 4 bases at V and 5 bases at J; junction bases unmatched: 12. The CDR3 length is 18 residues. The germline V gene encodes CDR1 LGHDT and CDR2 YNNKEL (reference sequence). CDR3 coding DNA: TGTGCCAGCAGCCTCCTAGGACTAGCGGGAGGGCCGGATGACGAGCAGTACTTC. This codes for CASSLLGLAGGPDDEQYF.

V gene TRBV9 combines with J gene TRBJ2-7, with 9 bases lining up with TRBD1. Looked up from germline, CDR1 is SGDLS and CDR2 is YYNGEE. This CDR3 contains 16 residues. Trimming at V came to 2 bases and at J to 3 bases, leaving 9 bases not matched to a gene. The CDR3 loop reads CASSVTGTGFIYEQYF. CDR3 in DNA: TGTGCCAGCAGCGTGACCGGGACAGGGTTTATCTACGAGCAGTACTTC.

This CDR3 is CASSSTRGGDTQYF. The CDR3 DNA is TGTGCCAGCAGCTCTACGCGGGGAGGAGATACGCAGTATTTT. The rearrangement joins TRBV7-6 to TRBJ2-3; D is possibly TRBD2 (6 bases). Trimming cost V 4 bases and J 5 bases, with 13 bases left between them. CDR1 is SGHVS and CDR2 is FNYEAQ in the germline V gene. This CDR3 is 14 amino acids long.

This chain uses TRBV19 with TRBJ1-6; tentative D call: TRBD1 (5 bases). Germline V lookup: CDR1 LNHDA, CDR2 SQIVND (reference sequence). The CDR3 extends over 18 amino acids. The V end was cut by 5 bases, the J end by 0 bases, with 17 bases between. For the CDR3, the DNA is TGTGCCAGTAGTCCGCAAGGGGCCCGGAGCTCCTATAATTCACCCCTCCACTTT. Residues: CASSPQGARSSYNSPLHF.

CDR3 nucleotide sequence: TGTGCCAGCAGTTACACAGGGTACTACTATGGCTACACCTTC. Translated, it gives CASSYTGYYYGYTF. The V and J genes are TRBV6-5 and TRBJ1-2, with D perhaps matching TRBD1 (6 bases). CDR3 size: 14 residues. CDR1 is MNHEY and CDR2 is SVGAGI in the germline V gene. V shed 2 bases and J shed 3 bases, with 10 bases lying between them.

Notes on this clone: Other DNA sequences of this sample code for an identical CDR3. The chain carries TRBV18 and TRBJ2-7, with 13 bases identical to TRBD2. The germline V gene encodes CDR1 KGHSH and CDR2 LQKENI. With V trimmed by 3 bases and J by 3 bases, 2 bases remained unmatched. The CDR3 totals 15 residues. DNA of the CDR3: TGTGCCAGCTCACCTGGACTAGCGGGAGACTACGAGCAGTACTTC. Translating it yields CASSPGLAGDYEQYF.

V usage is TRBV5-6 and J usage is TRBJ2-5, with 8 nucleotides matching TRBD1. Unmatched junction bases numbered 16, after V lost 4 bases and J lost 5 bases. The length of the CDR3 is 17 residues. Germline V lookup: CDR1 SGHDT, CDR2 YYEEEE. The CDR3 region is CASSPPRRTGLEETQYF. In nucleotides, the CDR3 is TGTGCCAGCAGCCCCCCGCGAAGGACAGGGCTTGAGGAGACCCAGTACTTC.

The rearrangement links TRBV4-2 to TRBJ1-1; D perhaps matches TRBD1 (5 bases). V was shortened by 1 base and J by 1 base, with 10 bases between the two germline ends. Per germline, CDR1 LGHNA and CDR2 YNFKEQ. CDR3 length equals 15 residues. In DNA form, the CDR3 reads TGTGCCAGCAGCCAAGGTCGCGGGGGGAACACTGAAGCTTTCTTT. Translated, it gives CASSQGRGGNTEAFF.

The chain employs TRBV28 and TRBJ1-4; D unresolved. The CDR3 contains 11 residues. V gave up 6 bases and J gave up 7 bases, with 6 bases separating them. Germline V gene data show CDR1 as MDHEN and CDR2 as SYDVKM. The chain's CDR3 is CASRSIEKLFF. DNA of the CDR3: TGTGCCAGCAGGTCAATTGAAAAACTGTTTTTT.

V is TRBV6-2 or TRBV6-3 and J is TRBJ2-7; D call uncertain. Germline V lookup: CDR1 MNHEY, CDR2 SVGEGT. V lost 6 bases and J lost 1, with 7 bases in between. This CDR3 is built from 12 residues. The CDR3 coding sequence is TGTGCCAGCAGCTGGCAGTCCTACGAGCAGTACTTC. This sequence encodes CASSWQSYEQYF.

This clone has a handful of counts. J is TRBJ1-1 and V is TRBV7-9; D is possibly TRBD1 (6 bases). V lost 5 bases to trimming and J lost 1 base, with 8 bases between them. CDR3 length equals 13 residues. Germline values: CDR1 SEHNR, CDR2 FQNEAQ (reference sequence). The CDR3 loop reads CASSPTGNTEAFF. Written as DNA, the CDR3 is TGTGCCAGCAGCCCGACAGGGAACACTGAAGCTTTCTTT.

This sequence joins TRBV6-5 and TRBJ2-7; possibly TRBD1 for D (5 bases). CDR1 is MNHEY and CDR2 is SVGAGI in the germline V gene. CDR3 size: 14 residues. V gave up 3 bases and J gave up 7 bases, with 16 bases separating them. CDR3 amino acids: CASSYRQDTREQYF. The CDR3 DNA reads TGTGCCAGCAGTTATCGGCAGGACACGAGGGAGCAGTACTTC.

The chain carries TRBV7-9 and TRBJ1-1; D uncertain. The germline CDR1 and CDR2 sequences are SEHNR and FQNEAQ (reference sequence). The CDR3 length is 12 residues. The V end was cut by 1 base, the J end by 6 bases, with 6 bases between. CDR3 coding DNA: TGTGCCAGCAGCTTAGTCGAGTCTGAAGCTTTCTTT. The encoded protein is CASSLVESEAFF. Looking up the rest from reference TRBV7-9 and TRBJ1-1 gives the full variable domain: DTGVSQNPRHKITKRGQNVTFRCDPISEHNRLYWYRQTLGQGPEFLTYFQNEAQLEKSRLLSDRFSAERPKGSFSTLEIQRTEQGDSAMYLCASSLVESEAFFGQGTRLTVV.

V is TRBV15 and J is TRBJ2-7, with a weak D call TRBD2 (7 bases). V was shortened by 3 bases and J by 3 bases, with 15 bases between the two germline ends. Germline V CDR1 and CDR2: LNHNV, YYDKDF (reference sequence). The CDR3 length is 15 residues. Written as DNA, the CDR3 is TGTGCCACCAGCAGTGTGGGGGGGCCGCGCTACGAGCAGTACTTC. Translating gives CATSSVGGPRYEQYF. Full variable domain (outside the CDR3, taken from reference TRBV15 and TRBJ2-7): DAMVIQNPRYQVTQFGKPVTLSCSQTLNHNVMYWYQQKSSQAPKLLFHYYDKDFNNEADTPDNFQSRRPNTSFCFLDIRSPGLGDTAMYLCATSSVGGPRYEQYFGPGTRLTVT.

The CDR3 spells CASSQGLASGLQETQYF. CDR3 nucleotides: TGTGCCAGCAGCCAGGGGCTTGCTAGCGGGCTTCAAGAGACCCAGTACTTC. The J gene is TRBJ2-5, the V gene TRBV14; 8 nucleotides line up with TRBD2. Germline-derived CDR1 and CDR2 are SGHDN and FVKESK. This CDR3 is 17 amino acids long. The junction had 11 bases not matched to a gene; V was cut back by 3 bases and J by 2 bases.

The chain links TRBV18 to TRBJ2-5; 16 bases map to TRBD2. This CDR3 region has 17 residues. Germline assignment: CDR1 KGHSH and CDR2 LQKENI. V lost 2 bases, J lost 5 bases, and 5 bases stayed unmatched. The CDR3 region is CASSPGTSGRAAETQYF. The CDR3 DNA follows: TGTGCCAGCTCACCAGGGACTAGCGGGAGGGCCGCTGAGACCCAGTACTTC.

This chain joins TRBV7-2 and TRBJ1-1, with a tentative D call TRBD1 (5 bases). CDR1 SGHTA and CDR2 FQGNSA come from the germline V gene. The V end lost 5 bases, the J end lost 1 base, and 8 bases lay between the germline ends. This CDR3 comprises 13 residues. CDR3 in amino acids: CASSTDRNTEAFF. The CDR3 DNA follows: TGTGCCAGCAGCACCGACAGGAACACTGAAGCTTTCTTT. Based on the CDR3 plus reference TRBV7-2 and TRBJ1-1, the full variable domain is GAGVSQSPSNKVTEKGKDVELRCDPISGHTALYWYRQSLGQGLEFLIYFQGNSAPDKSGLPSDRFSAERTGGSVSTLTIQRTQQEDSAVYLCASSTDRNTEAFFGQGTRLTVV.

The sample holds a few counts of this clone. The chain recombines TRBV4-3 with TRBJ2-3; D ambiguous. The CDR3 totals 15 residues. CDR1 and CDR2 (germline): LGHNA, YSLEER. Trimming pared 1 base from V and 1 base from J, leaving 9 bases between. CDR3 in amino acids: CASSQGAARTDTQYF. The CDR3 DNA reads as TGCGCCAGCAGCCAAGGTGCGGCCCGCACAGATACGCAGTATTTT.

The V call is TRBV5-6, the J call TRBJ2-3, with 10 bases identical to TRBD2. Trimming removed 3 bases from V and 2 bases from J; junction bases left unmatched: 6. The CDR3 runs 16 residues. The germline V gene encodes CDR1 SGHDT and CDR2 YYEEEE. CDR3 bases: TGTGCCAGCAGCTCCGGGACTAGCGTTTTCACAGATACGCAGTATTTT. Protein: CASSSGTSVFTDTQYF.

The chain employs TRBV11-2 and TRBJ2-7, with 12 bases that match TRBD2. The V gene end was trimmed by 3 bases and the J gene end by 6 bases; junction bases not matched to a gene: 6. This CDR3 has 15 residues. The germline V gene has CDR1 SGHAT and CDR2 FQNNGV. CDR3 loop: CASSLGLAGVFEQYF. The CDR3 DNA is TGTGCCAGCAGCTTGGGACTAGCGGGTGTCTTCGAGCAGTACTTC.

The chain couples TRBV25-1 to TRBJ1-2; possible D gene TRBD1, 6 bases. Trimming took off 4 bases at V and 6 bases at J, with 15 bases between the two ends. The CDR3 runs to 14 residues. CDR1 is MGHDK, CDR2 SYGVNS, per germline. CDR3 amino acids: CASSGAQGRNGYTF. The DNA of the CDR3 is TGTGCCAGCAGTGGGGCACAGGGTAGGAATGGCTACACCTTC.

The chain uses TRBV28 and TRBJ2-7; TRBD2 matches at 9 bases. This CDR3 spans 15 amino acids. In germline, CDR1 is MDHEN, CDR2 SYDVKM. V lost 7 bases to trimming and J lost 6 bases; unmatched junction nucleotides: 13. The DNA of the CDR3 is TGTGCCAGCAATCGGGGTAGCGGGAGAGTGAGCGAGCAGTACTTC. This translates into CASNRGSGRVSEQYF.

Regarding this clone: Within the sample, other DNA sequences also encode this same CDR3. This chain's CDR3 is CASSLQGNTEAFF. Written as DNA, the CDR3 is TGCGCCAGCAGCTTACAGGGTAACACTGAAGCTTTCTTT. The V call is TRBV5-1, the J call TRBJ1-1, with D maybe TRBD1 (6 bases). The CDR3 sequence is 13 residues long. Trimming removed 2 bases from V and 2 bases from J, with 7 bases in between. The germline V gene encodes CDR1 SGHRS and CDR2 YFSETQ.